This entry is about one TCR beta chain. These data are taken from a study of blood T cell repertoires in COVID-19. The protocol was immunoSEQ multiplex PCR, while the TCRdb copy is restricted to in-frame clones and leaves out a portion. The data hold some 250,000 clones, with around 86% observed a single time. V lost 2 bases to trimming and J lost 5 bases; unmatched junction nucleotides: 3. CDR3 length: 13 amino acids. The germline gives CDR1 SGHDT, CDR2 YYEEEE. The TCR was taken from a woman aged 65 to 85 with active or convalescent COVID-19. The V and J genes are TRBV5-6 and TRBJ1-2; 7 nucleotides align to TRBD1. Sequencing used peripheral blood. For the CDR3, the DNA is TGTGCCAGCAGCTTAGGGGGCGATTATGGCTACACCTTC. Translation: CASSLGGDYGYTF.